This T cell receptor (beta chain) was identified in a study of T cell clonotyping in hematopoietic cell transplantation. Study overall: Pretransplant recipient samples were taken after cytoreduction. Study observations and caveats: Recipient TCR diversity dropped after transplant; expanded clonotypes rose from day 30 to 180.

Using immunoSEQ multiplex PCR, the repertoire was profiled, and TCRdb retains in-frame clones only, with some absent. The table shows some 49,000 clones, with under 90% occurring only once. Of note for this clone: Its antigen remains unknown.

The germline gives CDR1 MGHDK, CDR2 SYGVNS. Trimming removed 6 bases from V and 9 bases from J; junction bases left unmatched: 9. CDR3 length: 15 residues. Time point of the sample: recipient sample about 28 days before transplant, after cytoreduction. This TCR came from a man in his 60s with biphenotypic leukemia. Some clones in this sample may be carry-over from other donors' samples. The chain combines TRBV25-1 with TRBJ2-1; 12 bases align to TRBD2. This specimen was peripheral blood mononuclear cells, taken before stem cell transplant. As DNA, the CDR3 is TGTGCCAGCAGCGCCCTAGCGGGAGGGCCGGGTGAGCAGTTCTTC. Protein: CASSALAGGPGEQFF.